This TCR beta chain was documented in a study of Ad26.COV2.S vaccination and SARS-CoV-2 variants. Looking at the study overall: Into the muscle, Ad26.COV2.S was dosed once or twice, 56 days apart. Points from the study as a whole: Following vaccination, spike-specific CD8+ and CD4+ T cell responses reportedly exhibited substantial breadth. Spike-specific TCR breadth was greater after Ad26.COV2.S than placebo.

The protocol was immunoSEQ multiplex PCR, while the TCRdb copy is restricted to in-frame clones and leaves out a portion. The repertoire holds 200,000 to 300,000 clones, with 88% as singletons. Concerning this clone: The antigen is not known.

The CDR3 length is 17 residues. The V gene end was trimmed by 3 bases and the J gene end by 0 bases; junction bases not matched to a gene: 7. Germline lookup yields CDR1 SGHDN and CDR2 FVKESK. The sample's treatment: 19 received Ad26.COV2.S at low or high dose, single or two shots; roughly five received placebo; per-sample allocation not given. It was on day 63 after the first vaccine or placebo injection that samples were taken. Boston supplied an adult donor aged 18-55 years. The sequence derives from a person aged 18 to 65 who received the Ad26.COV2.S COVID-19 vaccine or a placebo. The sequences come from peripheral blood, collected in a trial of Ad26.COV2.S vaccine versus placebo. This chain joins TRBV14 and TRBJ1-4; 7 nucleotides agree with TRBD1. The CDR3 region has the DNA TGTGCCAGCAGCCAGCTACAGGGGTATGCAACTAATGAAAAACTGTTTTTT. The encoded protein is CASSQLQGYATNEKLFF.